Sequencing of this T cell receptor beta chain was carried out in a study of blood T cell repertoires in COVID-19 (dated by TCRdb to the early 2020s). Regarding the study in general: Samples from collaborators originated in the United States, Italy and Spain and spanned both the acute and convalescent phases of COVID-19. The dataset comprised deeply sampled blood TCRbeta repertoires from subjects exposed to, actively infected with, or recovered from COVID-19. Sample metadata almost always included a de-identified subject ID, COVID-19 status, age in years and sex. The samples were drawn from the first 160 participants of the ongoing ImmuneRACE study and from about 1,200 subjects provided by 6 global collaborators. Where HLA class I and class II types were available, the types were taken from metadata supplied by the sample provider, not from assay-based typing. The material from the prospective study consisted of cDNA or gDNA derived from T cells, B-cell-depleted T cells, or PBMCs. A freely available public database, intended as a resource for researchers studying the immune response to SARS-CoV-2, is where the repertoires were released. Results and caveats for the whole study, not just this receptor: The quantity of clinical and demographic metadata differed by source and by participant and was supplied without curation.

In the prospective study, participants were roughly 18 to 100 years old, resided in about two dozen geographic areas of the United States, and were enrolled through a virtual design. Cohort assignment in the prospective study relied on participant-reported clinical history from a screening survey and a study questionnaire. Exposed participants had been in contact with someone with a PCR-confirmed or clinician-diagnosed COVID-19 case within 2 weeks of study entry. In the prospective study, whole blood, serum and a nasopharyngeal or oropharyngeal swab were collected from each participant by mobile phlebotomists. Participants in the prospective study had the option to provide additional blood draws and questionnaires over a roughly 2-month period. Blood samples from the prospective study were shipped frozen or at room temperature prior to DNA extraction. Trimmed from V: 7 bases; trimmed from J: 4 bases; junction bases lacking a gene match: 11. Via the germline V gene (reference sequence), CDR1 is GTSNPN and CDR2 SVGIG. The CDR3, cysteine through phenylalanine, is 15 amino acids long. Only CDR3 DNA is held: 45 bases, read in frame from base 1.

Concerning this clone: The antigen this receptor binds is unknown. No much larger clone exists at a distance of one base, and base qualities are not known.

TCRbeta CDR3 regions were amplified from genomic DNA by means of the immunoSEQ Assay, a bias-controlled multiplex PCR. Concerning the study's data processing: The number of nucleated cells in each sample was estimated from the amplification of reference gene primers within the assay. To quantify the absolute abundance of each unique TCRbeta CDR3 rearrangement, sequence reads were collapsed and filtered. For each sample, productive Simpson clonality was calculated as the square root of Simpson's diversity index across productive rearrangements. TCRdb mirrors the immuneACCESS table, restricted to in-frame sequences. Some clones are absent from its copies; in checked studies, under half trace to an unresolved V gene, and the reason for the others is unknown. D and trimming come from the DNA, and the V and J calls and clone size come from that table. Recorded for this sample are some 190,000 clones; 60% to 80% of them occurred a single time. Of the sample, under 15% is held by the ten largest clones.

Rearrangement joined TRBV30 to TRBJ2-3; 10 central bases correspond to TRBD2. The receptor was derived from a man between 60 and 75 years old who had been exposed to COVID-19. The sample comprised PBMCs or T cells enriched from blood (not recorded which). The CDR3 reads CALQASGRGSDTQYF. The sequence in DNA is TGTGCCTTGCAAGCTAGCGGGAGAGGGTCAGATACGCAGTATTTT.